Below, one T cell receptor (beta chain) is given with its context. This receptor's antigen is unknown. No much larger clone exists at a distance of one base, and base qualities are not known. The collaborating institutions used their own protocols to collect whole blood in K2EDTA tubes. Collaborator samples were shipped for TCRbeta analysis as frozen whole blood, isolated PBMCs, or DNA extracted from either sample type. From the cysteine up to the phenylalanine, the CDR3 has a length of 16 residues. Only the CDR3 DNA is retained, 48 bases long and in frame from the first base. V loses 0 bases, J loses 7 bases, and the germline ends lie 16 bases apart. According to the germline V gene, CDR1 reads MNHEY and CDR2 reads SVGEGT. These data are taken from a study of blood T cell repertoires in COVID-19 (dated by TCRdb to 2020 to 2021). Background on the whole study: Samples covering the acute and convalescent phases of COVID-19 were provided by collaborators in the United States, Italy and Spain. Where available, HLA class I and class II types were obtained from metadata supplied by the sample provider rather than from assay-based typing. The material from the prospective study consisted of cDNA or gDNA derived from T cells, B-cell-depleted T cells, or PBMCs. The repertoires were released in a freely available public database meant as a resource for research on the immune response to SARS-CoV-2. Deeply sampled blood TCRbeta repertoires from subjects exposed to, actively infected with, or recovered from COVID-19 were included in the dataset. A de-identified subject ID, COVID-19 status, age in years and sex were almost always included in the sample metadata. Samples were obtained from the ongoing ImmuneRACE study (first 160 participants) and from about 1,300 subjects provided by 6 global collaborators. On the study overall, not on this receptor specifically: The quantity of clinical and demographic metadata differed by source and by participant and was supplied without curation.

TCRbeta CDR3 regions were amplified from genomic DNA using the immunoSEQ Assay, a bias-controlled multiplex PCR. As for the original processing: The number of nucleated cells in each sample was estimated from the amplification of reference gene primers within the assay. To quantify the absolute abundance of each unique TCRbeta CDR3 rearrangement, sequence reads were collapsed and filtered. Productive Simpson clonality was computed per sample as the square root of Simpson's diversity index over productive rearrangements. TCRdb holds this immuneACCESS table with in-frame rearrangements only. Some clones are missing; in checked studies, unresolved V genes explain under half, and the rest has no known cause. V and J calls and clone size follow that table, whereas D and trimming were derived from the DNA. The sample table shows approximately 77,000 clones, and less than 85% are seen once. In total, the top ten clones hold 4% to 6% of the sample.

The V and J genes are TRBV6-2 or TRBV6-3 and TRBJ1-5; the D gene is possibly TRBD1, with 6 bases matching. The sample comprised peripheral blood. The sequence was obtained from a woman in her seventies with acute or convalescent COVID-19. The CDR3 is CASSYSGRGRIQPQHF. Here is the DNA: TGTGCCAGCAGTTACTCGGGAAGGGGGAGAATACAGCCCCAGCATTTT.